This T cell receptor beta chain was profiled in a study of T-cell reconstitution after alpha-beta-depleted transplantation in children. Preparing the TCRbeta library involved the use of unique molecular identifiers. TCRdb processed the PCR reads anew with MiXCR; each CDR3 protein has one entry. The table includes 250,000 to 350,000 distinct CDR3 sequences, around 9.6% detected once. The J segment lost 5 bases and the V segment lost 4 bases, leaving 7 bases of the junction unmatched. The CDR3 is 15 amino acids. Germline V gene lookup returns CDR1 SGHRS and CDR2 YFSETQ. This TCR derives from a human donor who donated a stem cell graft to a child with SCID. The chain employs TRBV5-1 and TRBJ1-1; 11 bases are shared with TRBD1. The sample was PBMCs from the stem cell graft donor, taken from the stem cell graft. CDR3: CASSRGQGAQTEAFF. CDR3 bases: TGCGCCAGCAGCAGAGGACAGGGGGCTCAGACTGAAGCTTTCTTT.